Following are 23 T cell receptor beta chains from one sample sequenced in a study of CD8+CD57+ T cells in acquired aplastic anemia. Patients sequenced had flow cytometry evidence of CD8+CD57+ cell expansion. CDR3 and TCR beta VDJ profiling relied on genomic DNA as the template. TCRdb reanalysed the reads using MiXCR and keeps one entry per CDR3 protein. The sample holds 150,000 to 180,000 distinct CDR3 sequences, around half seen once. Sample: sorted CD4+, CD8+, or CD8+CD57+ T cells (not recorded which) from PBMCs. The source is a human donor with aplastic anemia.

The chain has TRBV7-3 and TRBJ1-5; 9 nucleotides agree with TRBD1. Trimming removed 5 bases from V and 4 bases from J; junction bases left unmatched: 6. The CDR3 is made up of 15 amino acids. Germline V CDR1 and CDR2: SGHTA, FQGTGA. CDR3 nucleotide sequence: TGTGCCAGCAGCCCTCGGACAGGGGAGAATCAGCCCCAGCATTTT. Translation gives CASSPRTGENQPQHF.

The rearrangement links TRBV9 to TRBJ1-6; D is possibly TRBD1 (6 bases). Germline V gene sequence: CDR1 SGDLS, CDR2 YYNGEE. Trimming removed 2 bases from V and 5 bases from J, with 8 bases in between. The CDR3 runs to 14 residues. The DNA of the CDR3 is TGTGCCAGCAGCGTCGGGGGCGATAATTCACCCCTCCACTTT. This sequence encodes CASSVGGDNSPLHF.

This clonotype was picked up many times. This chain joins TRBV5-1 and TRBJ2-7; tentative D call: TRBD1 (5 bases). The CDR3 extends over 12 amino acids. Germline V gives CDR1 SGHRS, CDR2 YFSETQ. V was cut by 4 bases and J by 9 bases, with 14 bases left in between. The CDR3 spells CASSVSTEMQYF. The DNA for the CDR3 is TGCGCCAGCAGCGTATCGACAGAGATGCAGTACTTC. Based on the CDR3 plus reference TRBV5-1 and TRBJ2-7, the full variable domain is KAGVTQTPRYLIKTRGQQVTLSCSPISGHRSVSWYQQTPGQGLQFLFEYFSETQRNKGNFPGRFSGRQFSNSRSEMNVSTLELGDSALYLCASSVSTEMQYFGPGTRLTVT.

Ten or more counts support this clonotype. The rearrangement joins TRBV29-1 to TRBJ2-7; D possibly corresponds to TRBD1 (5 bases). Deletions cut 6 bases from V and 4 bases from J, with 13 bases between. Looked up from germline, CDR1 is SQVTM and CDR2 is ANQGSEA. This CDR3 has 12 amino acids. The CDR3 is CSVQTRVYEQYF. CDR3 sequence (DNA): TGCAGCGTCCAAACCAGGGTATACGAGCAGTACTTC.

This clonotype was seen repeatedly, ten times or more. The genes are TRBV9 and TRBJ2-2; no clear D. Germline V gene sequence: CDR1 SGDLS, CDR2 YYNGEE. The CDR3 loop spans 15 amino acids. V was clipped by 3 bases and J by 0 bases, with 9 bases between them. CDR3 sequence reads: CASSADGSNTGELFF. The CDR3 DNA follows: TGTGCCAGCAGCGCGGACGGCTCGAACACCGGGGAGCTGTTTTTT.

The chain combines TRBV7-6 with TRBJ2-1; D uncertain. This CDR3 contains 16 residues. The germline CDR1 and CDR2 sequences are SGHVS and FNYEAQ. Deletions cut 4 bases from V and 2 bases from J, with 15 bases between. Here the CDR3 reads CASSSPLGGTYNEQFF. The CDR3 region has the DNA TGTGCCAGCAGCTCCCCTCTTGGCGGCACCTACAATGAGCAGTTCTTC.

The chain uses TRBV19 and TRBJ2-2; 9 bases map to TRBD1. Germline lookup yields CDR1 LNHDA and CDR2 SQIVND (reference sequence). J lost 4 bases, V lost 4 bases, and 4 bases had no gene match. The CDR3 totals 15 residues. DNA of the CDR3: TGTGCCAGTAGTAGGGGACAGGGAGGCACCGGGGAGCTGTTTTTT. Translated, it gives CASSRGQGGTGELFF.

This clonotype was counted many times. The chain couples TRBV19 to TRBJ2-6; 7 bases are a match to TRBD2. Germline assignment: CDR1 LNHDA and CDR2 SQIVND (reference sequence). The CDR3 is made up of 16 amino acids. Unmatched junction bases numbered 2, after V lost 3 bases and J lost 0 bases. CDR3 sequence reads: CASSIGGSSGANVLTF. The CDR3 DNA reads as TGTGCCAGTAGTATCGGGGGGAGCTCTGGGGCCAACGTCCTGACTTTC.

This clonotype was found many times. The chain couples TRBV12-5 to TRBJ1-6; D is uncertain. Germline loops: CDR1 LGHNT, CDR2 FRNRAP. The V end lost 7 bases, the J end lost 7 bases, and 14 bases lay between the germline ends. The CDR3 runs 14 residues. CDR3 protein: CASAPPPTNSPLHF. For the CDR3, the DNA is TGTGCTAGTGCCCCCCCGCCGACCAATTCACCCCTCCACTTT.

The table lists this clonotype with many counts. The gene calls are TRBV5-1 and TRBJ2-1; D not resolved. The CDR3 is 14 amino acids. Germline V CDR1 and CDR2: SGHRS, YFSETQ. With 0 bases removed from V and 8 bases from J, the gap between germline ends came to 12 bases. CDR3 protein: CASSLAPSRDEQFF. As DNA, the CDR3 is TGCGCCAGCAGCTTGGCTCCTAGTAGGGATGAGCAGTTCTTC.

This clonotype occurred many times. This may be a read error, as it is one base from a much larger clone. The rearrangement uses TRBV20-1 and TRBJ2-7, with 9 bases that match TRBD1. There are 16 residues in the CDR3. The germline CDR1 and CDR2 sequences are DFQATT and SNEGSKA (reference sequence). CDR3 residues: CRAPGGGGQGNPEQYF. CDR3 sequence (DNA): TGCAGGGCCCCTGGGGGGGGGGGACAGGGTAATCCCGAGCAGTACTTC.

This clonotype was detected ten times or more. V and J are TRBV19 and TRBJ1-5; unclear D gene. CDR1 and CDR2 from the germline V gene are LNHDA and SQIVND (reference sequence). V was trimmed by 3 bases and J by 2 bases, leaving 14 bases between them. The CDR3 covers 16 residues. The DNA of the CDR3 is TGTGCCAGTAGTATGGGGAGCCCTATGGGCAATCAGCCCCAGCATTTT. Its protein product is CASSMGSPMGNQPQHF.

This clonotype has at least ten counts. The chain joins TRBV7-8 to TRBJ2-5; 8 nucleotides line up with TRBD2. The CDR3 totals 16 residues. Trimming at V came to 2 bases and at J to 1 base, leaving 6 bases not matched to a gene. Germline values: CDR1 SGHVS, CDR2 FQNEAQ. CDR3 coding DNA: TGTGCCAGCAGCTTATTCGGGGGGGAACTCCAAGAGACCCAGTACTTC. It encodes CASSLFGGELQETQYF.

This chain links TRBV2 with TRBJ2-7, with D perhaps assigned TRBD1 or TRBD2 (5 bases each). Germline values: CDR1 SNHLY, CDR2 FYNNEI. The CDR3 contains 15 residues. The V end lost 5 bases, the J end lost 5 bases, and 19 bases lay between the germline ends. In DNA form, the CDR3 reads TGTGCCAGCAGTCAGGGACGGGTGCTTAAGGACGAGCAGTACTTC. It codes for CASSQGRVLKDEQYF.

There are many counts of this clonotype. The chain has TRBV5-1 and TRBJ2-5; TRBD2 might be the D (6 bases). Germline assignment: CDR1 SGHRS and CDR2 YFSETQ. This CDR3 contains 15 residues. Deletions cut 1 base from V and 2 bases from J, with 12 bases between. CDR3 in amino acids: CASSLTSKKQETQYF. For the CDR3, the DNA is TGCGCCAGCAGCTTGACTAGCAAGAAACAAGAGACCCAGTACTTC.

This clonotype was picked up a small number of times. The rearrangement links TRBV20-1 to TRBJ1-5; the match to TRBD1 covers 7 bases. Germline-derived CDR1 and CDR2 are DFQATT and SNEGSKA (reference sequence). The length of the CDR3 is 14 residues. The trim removed 5 bases at V and 6 bases at J, leaving 10 bases unmatched. The CDR3 loop is CSAVGQPIIQPQHF. CDR3 DNA sequence: TGCAGTGCTGTGGGACAGCCCATCATTCAGCCCCAGCATTTT.

This clonotype has at least ten counts. V is TRBV3-1 and J is TRBJ2-3, with D unclear. The germline V gene has CDR1 LGHDT and CDR2 YNNKEL (reference sequence). V was cut by 7 bases and J by 6 bases, with 14 bases left in between. The CDR3 loop spans 13 amino acids. The DNA of the CDR3 is TGTGCCAGCACACCTGGATCGAGGGATACGCAGTATTTT. Translating it yields CASTPGSRDTQYF.

V is TRBV2 and J is TRBJ2-2, with D unresolved. The ends were cut back, 4 bases at V and 1 base at J, with 7 bases in the middle. Germline values: CDR1 SNHLY, CDR2 FYNNEI. This CDR3 has 14 residues. CDR3 region: CASSGTLNTGELFF. The DNA of the CDR3 is TGTGCCAGCAGTGGGACGCTGAACACCGGGGAGCTGTTTTTT.

The chain recombines TRBV7-9 with TRBJ1-1; the D gene is possibly TRBD1 (5 bases). There are 14 residues in the CDR3. Trimming took off 2 bases at V and 3 bases at J, with 10 bases between the two ends. Germline CDR1 and CDR2: SEHNR and FQNEAQ (reference sequence). CDR3 nucleotides: TGTGCCAGCAGCTTAACTCAGGGTCACACTGAAGCTTTCTTT. This translates into CASSLTQGHTEAFF.

This clonotype was recorded at least ten times. The V gene is TRBV7-9, the J gene TRBJ2-1; possibly TRBD1 for D (6 bases). V gave up 3 bases and J gave up 6 bases, with 15 bases separating them. Germline loops: CDR1 SEHNR, CDR2 FQNEAQ (reference sequence). The CDR3 has 15 residues. Here the CDR3 DNA reads TGTGCCAGCAGCTTCCGGACCGGGACACTCAATGAGCAGTTCTTC. This codes for CASSFRTGTLNEQFF.

This clonotype was seen a handful of times. The chain joins TRBV11-2 to TRBJ2-5; the D gene is possibly TRBD1 (6 bases). Trimming left V 5 bases short and J 2 bases short, with 9 bases between. Germline CDR1 SGHAT, CDR2 FQNNGV. The CDR3 has 13 amino acids. The CDR3 spells CASSRRGQETQYF. The CDR3, as DNA: TGTGCCAGCAGCCGAAGGGGGCAAGAGACCCAGTACTTC. Using reference TRBV11-2 and TRBJ2-5 for the parts outside the CDR3, the full variable domain is EAGVAQSPRYKIIEKRQSVAFWCNPISGHATLYWYQQILGQGPKLLIQFQNNGVVDDSQLPKDRFSAERLKGVDSTLKIQPAKLEDSAVYLCASSRRGQETQYFGPGTRLLVL.

This clonotype was observed a few times. The gene calls are TRBV24-1 and TRBJ1-1; 7 nucleotides line up with TRBD1. Germline lookup yields CDR1 KGHDR and CDR2 SFDVKD. V dropped 3 bases and J dropped 2; count of bases not matched to a gene: 5. The length of the CDR3 is 15 residues. The CDR3 reads CATSDPRQGNTEAFF. The CDR3 DNA reads TGTGCCACCAGTGATCCCCGACAGGGAAACACTGAAGCTTTCTTT.

The J gene is TRBJ1-2, the V gene TRBV7-9, with D uncertain. Germline V lookup: CDR1 SEHNR, CDR2 FQNEAQ (reference sequence). The V end lost 3 bases, the J end lost 4 bases, and 9 bases lay between the germline ends. There are 13 residues in the CDR3. The CDR3 is CASSLAEGYGYTF. CDR3 nucleotides: TGTGCCAGCAGCTTGGCGGAGGGCTATGGCTACACCTTC.